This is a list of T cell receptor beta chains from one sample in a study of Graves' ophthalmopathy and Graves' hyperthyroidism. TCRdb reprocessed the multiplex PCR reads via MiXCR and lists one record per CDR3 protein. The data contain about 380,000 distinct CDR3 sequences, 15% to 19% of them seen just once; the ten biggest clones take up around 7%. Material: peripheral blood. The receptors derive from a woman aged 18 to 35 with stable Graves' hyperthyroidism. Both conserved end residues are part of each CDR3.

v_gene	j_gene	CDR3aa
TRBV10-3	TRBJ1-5	CAISLQGDGNQPQHF
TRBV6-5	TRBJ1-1	CASSYSGGKGSEAFF
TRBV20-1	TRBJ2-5	CSATRGNQETQYF
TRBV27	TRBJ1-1	CASSFGRPTEAFF
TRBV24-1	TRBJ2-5	CATSDPWGRGETQYF
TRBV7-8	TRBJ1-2	CASSLGDLGGYTF
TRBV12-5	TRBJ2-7	CASGLSGYEQYF
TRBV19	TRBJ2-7	CASSIAGGFNEQYF
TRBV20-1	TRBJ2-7	CSARDPGAGRRAEQYF
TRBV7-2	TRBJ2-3	CASSPYTKGQYF
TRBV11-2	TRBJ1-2	CASSSLSGKDNYGYTF
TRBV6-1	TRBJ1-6	CASSEAATPPWGSPLHF
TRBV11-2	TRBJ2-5	CASSLGASMETQYF
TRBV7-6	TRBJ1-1	CASSLRWGGGQGARNTEAFF
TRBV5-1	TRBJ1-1	CASSLSWGRGTEAFF
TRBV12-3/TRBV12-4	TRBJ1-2	CASSLWGENYGYTF
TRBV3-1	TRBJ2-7	CASSQGNLRGYEQYF
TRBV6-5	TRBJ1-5	CASSSAGGNQPQHF
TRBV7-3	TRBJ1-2	CASSFGPGQDYGYTF
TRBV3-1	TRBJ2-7	CASSQGLAGDEQYF
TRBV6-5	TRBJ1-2	CASSYSNQVGYTF
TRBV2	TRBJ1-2	CASSEALLSGTGYTF